This T cell receptor (beta chain) was identified during a study of shared clonotypes between healthy human individuals. Study as a whole: CD8 memory received one plate per donor, CD8 naive two, CD4 memory three and CD4 naive three.

CDR1 is SGHAT and CDR2 is FQNNGV in the germline V gene. Unmatched junction bases numbered 6, after V lost 5 bases and J lost 4 bases. The length of the CDR3 is 15 residues. Clones were read by immunoSEQ multiplex PCR, and TCRdb kept only the in-frame ones, dropping some. The top ten clones hold around 1.5% of a sample with about 980,000 clones, around 80% of them seen once. This clone occurred many times. Its matching antigen is unknown. Findings of the study overall: Clonotype sharing among donors, it was expected, would be affected by sequencing depth.

The TCR was taken from a man between 18 and 35 years old in good health. Input material: memory CD4+ T cells sorted from blood. Sample subset: CD45RA-negative fraction. This chain uses TRBV11-2 with TRBJ2-7, with 12 bases identical to TRBD2. CDR3: CASSPRTSGIYEQYF. The CDR3 DNA reads TGTGCCAGCAGCCCGCGGACTAGCGGGATATACGAGCAGTACTTC.